This entry is about one T cell receptor beta chain. What it binds is not known. A junction end diverges from the germline sequence, so it may reflect a read error. The CDR3 loop spans 12 amino acids. Germline CDR1 and CDR2: DFQATT and SNEGSKA (reference sequence). The sample originates from a study of tumor and adjacent non-tumor tissue in lung cancer. Study-level information: Histology: about a dozen adenocarcinoma, a couple of squamous cell carcinoma, 1 small cell lung cancer. General study results and limits: Significantly higher TCR diversity was found in tumor than normal lung. Higher tumor TCR diversity was associated with shorter survival.

The template was RNA from unsorted bulk tissue. A modified ARM-PCR protocol with three rounds of nested PCR amplified TCRbeta. MiXCR, applied by TCRdb to the multiplex PCR reads, yields one record per CDR3 protein. Of over 130,000 distinct CDR3 sequences in the sample, approximately 70% were seen once. The receptor was isolated from a man in his sixties with small cell lung cancer. The specimen sequenced was lung tumor tissue. V and J are TRBV20-1 and TRBJ2-3; D tentatively fits TRBD1 or TRBD2 (6 bases each). CDR3 residues: CCAGVRGDTQYF. CDR3 in DNA: TGCTGTGCTGGAGTGAGGGGGGATACGCAGTACTTT.